This T cell receptor beta chain stems from a study of identifying expanded T cells in peripheral blood. Findings and limits, study-wide: Technical replicates showed roughly 1.2 changed clones; approximately two weeks approximately 15; four weeks 19.

Measured with immunoSEQ multiplex PCR; TCRdb has only the in-frame clones, and not every one. Seen here are over 90,000 clones, 70% to 90% observed once, and the top ten hold around 14%. Healthy donors had no documented immune events, such as infections, while sampled. Germline values: CDR1 MNHEY, CDR2 SVGAGI. The CDR3 is 15 residues long. Concerning this clone: Antigen: not known. The junction shows a germline mismatch at one end, possibly a read error.

The origin of this receptor is a person aged 18 to 75 in good health. V and J are TRBV6-5 and TRBJ1-1; 10 bases agree with TRBD1. Material for sequencing was blood. The CDR3 loop is CASTETGGMNSEAFF. For the CDR3, the DNA is TGTGCCAGCACCGAGACAGGGGGCATGAACAGTGAAGCTTTCTTT.